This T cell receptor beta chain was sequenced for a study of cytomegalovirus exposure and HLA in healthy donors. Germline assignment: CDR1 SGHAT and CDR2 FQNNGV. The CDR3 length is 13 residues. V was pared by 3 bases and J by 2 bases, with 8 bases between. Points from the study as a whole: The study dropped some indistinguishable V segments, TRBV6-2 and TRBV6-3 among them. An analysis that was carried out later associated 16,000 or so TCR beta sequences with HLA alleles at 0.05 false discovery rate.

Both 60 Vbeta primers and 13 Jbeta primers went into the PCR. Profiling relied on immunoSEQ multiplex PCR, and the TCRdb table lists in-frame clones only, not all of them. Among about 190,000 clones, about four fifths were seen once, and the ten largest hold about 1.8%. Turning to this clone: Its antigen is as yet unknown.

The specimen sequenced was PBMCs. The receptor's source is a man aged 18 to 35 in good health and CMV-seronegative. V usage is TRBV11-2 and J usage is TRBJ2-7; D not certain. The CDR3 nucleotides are TGTGCCAGCAGCTTGTACGCAGCCTACGAGCAGTACTTC. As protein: CASSLYAAYEQYF.